The 11 T cell receptor beta chains below come from one sample, sequenced in a study of response to subunit inactivated influenza vaccine. TCRdb used MiXCR to reprocess the RT-PCR reads, holding one entry per CDR3 protein. The sample lists about half a million distinct CDR3 sequences, about 25% seen once, with 1.5% to 2% in the top ten. Sequenced here: CD4+ T cells sorted from PBMCs, sampled 4 to 6 days after vaccination. These receptors all stem from a man between 50 and 59 years old who received an inactivated influenza vaccine.

V gene TRBV6-1 combines with J gene TRBJ1-4, with D perhaps matching TRBD1 (5 bases). V was pared by 4 bases and J by 0 bases, with 18 bases between. From germline, CDR1 is MNHNS and CDR2 SASEGT. This CDR3 has 18 amino acids. The CDR3 region has the DNA TGTGCCAGCAGTGTTTCGGGGCGTCTGGTATCAACTAATGAAAAACTGTTTTTT. Amino acid sequence: CASSVSGRLVSTNEKLFF.

This clonotype was counted a few times. The gene calls are TRBV12-3 or TRBV12-4 and TRBJ1-5; D is unresolved. CDR3 length: 14 residues. V was shortened by 3 bases and J by 7 bases, with 13 bases between the two germline ends. This CDR3 reads CASSFGVRRQPQHF. In nucleotides, the CDR3 is TGTGCCAGCAGTTTCGGGGTACGTCGGCAGCCCCAGCATTTT.

The chain carries TRBV30 and TRBJ2-5; the D gene is possibly TRBD2 (5 bases). Per the germline V gene, CDR1 is GTSNPN and CDR2 is SVGIG (reference sequence). The CDR3 runs to 11 residues. V lost 2 bases and J 5 bases, leaving 6 bases between the germline ends. CDR3 sequence reads: CAWSTGETQYF. The CDR3 DNA is TGTGCCTGGAGTACGGGGGAGACCCAGTACTTC.

The V call is TRBV12-3 or TRBV12-4, the J call TRBJ2-7; weak D call: TRBD2 (6 bases). V lost 4 bases to trimming and J lost 3 bases, with 10 bases between them. The CDR3 runs to 13 residues. This CDR3 is CASSSREDYEQYF. The CDR3 DNA follows: TGTGCCAGCAGTTCCAGGGAGGACTACGAGCAGTACTTC.

This clonotype was observed a few times. The J gene is TRBJ2-1, the V gene TRBV6-2 or TRBV6-3, with TRBD1 as a possible D gene (6 bases). The V end was cut by 1 base, the J end by 7 bases, with 17 bases between. In germline, CDR1 is MNHEY, CDR2 SVGEGT. CDR3 length equals 16 residues. CDR3 in amino acids: CASSYFGAGAGNEQFF. In DNA, the CDR3 is TGTGCCAGCAGTTACTTCGGGGCAGGGGCAGGGAATGAGCAGTTCTTC.

The chain is built from TRBV20-1 and TRBJ2-3, with 16 positions matching TRBD2. The CDR3 spans 18 residues. Germline V gene lookup returns CDR1 DFQATT and CDR2 SNEGSKA (reference sequence). After removal of 6 bases from V and 5 bases from J, the junction contained 14 bases not matched to a gene. CDR3: CSARGTSGGAGFRDTQYF. The CDR3 bases are TGCAGTGCCCGAGGGACTAGCGGGGGGGCCGGTTTCAGAGATACGCAGTATTTT.

The chain links TRBV5-6 to TRBJ1-5; 9 nucleotides agree with TRBD1. The CDR3 contains 15 residues. Germline V gives CDR1 SGHDT, CDR2 YYEEEE. J gave up 5 bases and V 0 bases, and 3 bases lay outside the gene matches. CDR3 nucleotide sequence: TGTGCCAGCAGCTTGGGACAGGGGGTACATCAGCCCCAGCATTTT. Translating it yields CASSLGQGVHQPQHF.

The V gene is TRBV6-1, the J gene TRBJ1-6; D is perhaps TRBD1 (5 bases). Looked up from germline, CDR1 is MNHNS and CDR2 is SASEGT. V was trimmed by 8 bases and J by 3 bases, leaving 14 bases between them. This CDR3 region has 15 residues. CDR3 coding DNA: TGTGCCAGCGGCGAGACAGCCTACTATAATTCACCCCTCCACTTT. Amino acids: CASGETAYYNSPLHF.

The chain couples TRBV2 to TRBJ2-3; 7 positions match TRBD1. The CDR3 spans 15 residues. V lost 4 bases, J lost 0 bases, and 4 bases stayed unmatched. From germline, CDR1 is SNHLY and CDR2 FYNNEI. In DNA form, the CDR3 reads TGTGCCAGCAGTGGGGACAGTTCTAGCACAGATACGCAGTATTTT. Translating it yields CASSGDSSSTDTQYF.

This clonotype showed up just a few times. CDR3 DNA sequence: TGCAGCGTTGGGCCAAGGGTTAGCACAGATACGCAGTATTTT. It encodes CSVGPRVSTDTQYF. The chain carries TRBV29-1 and TRBJ2-3; no reliable D call. The CDR3 runs to 14 residues. Germline loops: CDR1 SQVTM, CDR2 ANQGSEA. V was shortened by 4 bases and J by 0 bases, with 11 bases between the two germline ends.

This chain joins TRBV7-2 and TRBJ2-7; TRBD2 might be the D (5 bases). The V end lost 1 base, the J end lost 2 bases, and 9 bases lay between the germline ends. This CDR3 is 14 amino acids long. In germline, CDR1 is SGHTA, CDR2 FQGNSA. As DNA, the CDR3 is TGTGCCAGCAGCTTAGTGGCGACTACCTACGAGCAGTACTTC. It yields the protein CASSLVATTYEQYF.